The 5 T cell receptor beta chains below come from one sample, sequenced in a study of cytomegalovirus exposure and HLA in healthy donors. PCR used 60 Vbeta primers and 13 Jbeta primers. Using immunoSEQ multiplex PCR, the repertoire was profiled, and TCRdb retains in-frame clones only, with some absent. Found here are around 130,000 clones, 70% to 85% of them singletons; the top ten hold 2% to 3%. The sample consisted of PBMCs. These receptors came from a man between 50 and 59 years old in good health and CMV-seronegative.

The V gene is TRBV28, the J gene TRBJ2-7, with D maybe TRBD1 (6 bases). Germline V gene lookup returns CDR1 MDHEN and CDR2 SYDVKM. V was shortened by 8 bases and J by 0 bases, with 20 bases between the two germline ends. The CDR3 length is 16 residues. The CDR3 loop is CASLAGALTSSYEQYF. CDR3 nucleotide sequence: TGTGCCAGCTTGGCAGGGGCCCTAACAAGCTCCTACGAGCAGTACTTC.

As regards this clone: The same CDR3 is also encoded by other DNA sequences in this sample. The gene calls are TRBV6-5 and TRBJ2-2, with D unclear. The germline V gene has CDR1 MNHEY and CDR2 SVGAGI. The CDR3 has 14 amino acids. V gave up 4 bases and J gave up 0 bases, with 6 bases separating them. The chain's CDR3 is CASSSTSNTGELFF. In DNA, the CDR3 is TGTGCCAGCAGTTCAACATCGAACACCGGGGAGCTGTTTTTT.

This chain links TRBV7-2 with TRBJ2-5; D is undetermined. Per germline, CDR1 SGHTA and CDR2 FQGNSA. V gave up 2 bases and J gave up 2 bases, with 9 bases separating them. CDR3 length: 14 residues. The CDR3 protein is CASSLSRLQETQYF. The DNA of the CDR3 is TGTGCCAGCAGCTTAAGCAGACTTCAAGAGACCCAGTACTTC.

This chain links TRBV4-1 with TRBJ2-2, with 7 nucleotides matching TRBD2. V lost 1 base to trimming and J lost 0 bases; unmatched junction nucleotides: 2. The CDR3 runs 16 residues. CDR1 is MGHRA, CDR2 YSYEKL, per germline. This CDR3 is CASSQGLASNTGELFF. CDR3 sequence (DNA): TGCGCCAGCAGCCAAGGACTAGCCTCGAACACCGGGGAGCTGTTTTTT.

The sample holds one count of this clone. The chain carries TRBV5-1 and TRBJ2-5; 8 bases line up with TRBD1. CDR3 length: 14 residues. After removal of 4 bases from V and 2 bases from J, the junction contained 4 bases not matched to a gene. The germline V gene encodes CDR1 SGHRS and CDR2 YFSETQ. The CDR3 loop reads CASSPGTGQETQYF. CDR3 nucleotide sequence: TGCGCCAGCAGCCCAGGGACAGGACAAGAGACCCAGTACTTC.